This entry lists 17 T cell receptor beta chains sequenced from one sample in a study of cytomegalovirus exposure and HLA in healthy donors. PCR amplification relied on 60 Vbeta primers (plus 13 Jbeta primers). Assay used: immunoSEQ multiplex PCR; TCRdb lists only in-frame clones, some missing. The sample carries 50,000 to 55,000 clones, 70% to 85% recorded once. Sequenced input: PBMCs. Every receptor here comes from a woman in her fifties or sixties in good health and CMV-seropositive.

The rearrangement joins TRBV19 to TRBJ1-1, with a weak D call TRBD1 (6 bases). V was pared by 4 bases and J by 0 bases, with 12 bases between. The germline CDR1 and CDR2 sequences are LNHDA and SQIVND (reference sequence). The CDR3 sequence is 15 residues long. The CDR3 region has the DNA TGTGCCAGTAGTAAGAGACAGGACATGAACACTGAAGCTTTCTTT. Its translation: CASSKRQDMNTEAFF.

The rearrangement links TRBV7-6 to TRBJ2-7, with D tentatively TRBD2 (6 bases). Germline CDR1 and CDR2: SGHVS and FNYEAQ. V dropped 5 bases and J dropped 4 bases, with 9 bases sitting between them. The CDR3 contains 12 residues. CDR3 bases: TGTGCCAGCAGCATGGGGACTTACGAGCAGTACTTC. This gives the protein CASSMGTYEQYF.

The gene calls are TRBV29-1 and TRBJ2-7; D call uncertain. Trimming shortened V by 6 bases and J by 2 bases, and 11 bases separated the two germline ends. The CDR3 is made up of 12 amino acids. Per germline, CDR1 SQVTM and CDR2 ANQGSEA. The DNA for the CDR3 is TGCAGCGTAGAGGCAGAGGCCTACGAGCAGTACTTC. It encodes CSVEAEAYEQYF.

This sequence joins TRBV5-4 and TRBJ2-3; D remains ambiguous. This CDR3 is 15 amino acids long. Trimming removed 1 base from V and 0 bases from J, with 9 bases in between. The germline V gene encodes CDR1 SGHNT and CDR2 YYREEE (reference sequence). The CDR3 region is CASSLLITSTDTQYF. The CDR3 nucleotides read TGTGCCAGCAGCTTGTTAATAACTAGCACAGATACGCAGTATTTT.

The CDR3, as DNA: TGTGCCAGCAGTTCCCGACTAGCGGGAGTACGGAGCATTCAGTACTTC. It translates to CASSSRLAGVRSIQYF. The gene calls are TRBV28 and TRBJ2-4, with 12 bases aligning to TRBD2. The CDR3 is 16 residues long. V trimming: 4 bases; J trimming: 9 bases; junction bases outside the gene matches: 10. Per the germline V gene, CDR1 is MDHEN and CDR2 is SYDVKM.

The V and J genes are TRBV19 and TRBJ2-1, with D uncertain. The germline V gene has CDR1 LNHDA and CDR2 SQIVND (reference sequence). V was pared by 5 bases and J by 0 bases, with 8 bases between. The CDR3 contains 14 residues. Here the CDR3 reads CASSEVGSYNEQFF. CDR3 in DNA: TGTGCCAGTAGTGAGGTGGGCTCCTACAATGAGCAGTTCTTC.

The CDR3 nucleotides are TGTGCCAGCAGTGGTACAAGCTATGGCTACACCTTC. Amino acids: CASSGTSYGYTF. V gene TRBV25-1 combines with J gene TRBJ1-2, with D hard to call. The ends were cut back, 4 bases at V and 4 bases at J, with 7 bases in the middle. Germline loops: CDR1 MGHDK, CDR2 SYGVNS. This CDR3 has 12 residues.

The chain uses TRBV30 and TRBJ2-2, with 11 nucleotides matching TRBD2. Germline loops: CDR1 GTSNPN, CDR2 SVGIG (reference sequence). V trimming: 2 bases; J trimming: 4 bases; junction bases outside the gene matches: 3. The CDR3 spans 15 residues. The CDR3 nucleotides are TGTGCCTGGAGTCTAGCGGGAGGAAGCACCGGGGAGCTGTTTTTT. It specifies CAWSLAGGSTGELFF.

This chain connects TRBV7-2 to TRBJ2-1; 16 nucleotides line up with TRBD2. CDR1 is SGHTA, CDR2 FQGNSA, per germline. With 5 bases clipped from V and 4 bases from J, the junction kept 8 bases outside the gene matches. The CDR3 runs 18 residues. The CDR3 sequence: CASSPTGLAGGLYNEQFF. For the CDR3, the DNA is TGTGCCAGCAGCCCGACGGGACTAGCGGGGGGGCTGTACAATGAGCAGTTCTTC.

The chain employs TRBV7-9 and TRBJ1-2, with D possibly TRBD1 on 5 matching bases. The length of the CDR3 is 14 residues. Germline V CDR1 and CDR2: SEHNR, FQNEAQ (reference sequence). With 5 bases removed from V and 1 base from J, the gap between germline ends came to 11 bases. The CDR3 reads CASSHGGVNYGYTF. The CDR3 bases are TGTGCCAGCAGCCACGGAGGGGTTAACTATGGCTACACCTTC.

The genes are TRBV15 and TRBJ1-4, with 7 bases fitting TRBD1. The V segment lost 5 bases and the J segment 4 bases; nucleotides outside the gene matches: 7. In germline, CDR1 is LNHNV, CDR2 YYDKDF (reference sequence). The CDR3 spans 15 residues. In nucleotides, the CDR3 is TGTGCCACCAGCGTGTTAGGGACAGTTAATGAAAAACTGTTTTTT. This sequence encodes CATSVLGTVNEKLFF.

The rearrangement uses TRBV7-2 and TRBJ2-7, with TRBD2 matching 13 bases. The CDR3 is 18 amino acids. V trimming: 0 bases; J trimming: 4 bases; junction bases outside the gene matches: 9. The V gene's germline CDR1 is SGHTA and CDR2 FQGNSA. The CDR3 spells CASSLAETSGGAGYEQYF. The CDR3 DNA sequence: TGTGCCAGCAGCTTAGCTGAAACTAGCGGGGGGGCGGGGTACGAGCAGTACTTC.

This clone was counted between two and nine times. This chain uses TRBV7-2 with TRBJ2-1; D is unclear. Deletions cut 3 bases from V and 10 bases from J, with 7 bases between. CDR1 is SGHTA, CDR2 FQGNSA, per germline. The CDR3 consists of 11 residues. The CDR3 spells CASSFEEEQFF. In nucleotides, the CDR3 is TGTGCCAGCAGCTTTGAGGAGGAGCAGTTCTTC.

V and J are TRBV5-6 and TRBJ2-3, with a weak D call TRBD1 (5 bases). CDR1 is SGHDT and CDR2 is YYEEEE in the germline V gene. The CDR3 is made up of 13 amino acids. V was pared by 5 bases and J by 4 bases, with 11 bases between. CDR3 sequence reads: CASRRWGADTQYF. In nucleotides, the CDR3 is TGTGCCAGCAGACGGTGGGGCGCAGATACGCAGTATTTT.

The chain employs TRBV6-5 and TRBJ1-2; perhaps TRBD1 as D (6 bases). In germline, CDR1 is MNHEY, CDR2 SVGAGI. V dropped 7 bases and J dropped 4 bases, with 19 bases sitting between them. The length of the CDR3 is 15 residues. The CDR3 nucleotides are TGTGCCAGCACCTTTGGCGGGGGCGCTGTCTATGGCTACACCTTC. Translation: CASTFGGGAVYGYTF.

Here the CDR3 reads CASSLSSGFNGYTF. Written as DNA, the CDR3 is TGTGCCAGCAGCTTGTCTTCCGGGTTTAATGGCTACACCTTC. The chain joins TRBV5-6 to TRBJ1-2; the D is unclear. Germline V lookup: CDR1 SGHDT, CDR2 YYEEEE. Trimming cost V 1 base and J 6 bases, with 13 bases left between them. This CDR3 contains 14 residues.

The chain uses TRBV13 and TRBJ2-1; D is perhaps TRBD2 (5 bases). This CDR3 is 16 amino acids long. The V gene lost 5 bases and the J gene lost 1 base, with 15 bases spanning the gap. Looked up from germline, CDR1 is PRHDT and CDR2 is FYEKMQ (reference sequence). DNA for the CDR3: TGTGCCAGCAGCCGAGGGCGAGGCCGGTCCTACAATGAGCAGTTCTTC. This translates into CASSRGRGRSYNEQFF.